This passage covers 17 T cell receptor beta chains from one sample sequenced in a study of blood T cell repertoires in COVID-19. Assay used: immunoSEQ multiplex PCR; TCRdb lists only in-frame clones, some missing. The data show about 300,000 clones, 75% to 90% seen once. The sequencing sample was made of PBMCs or T cells enriched from blood (not recorded which). These receptors originate from a woman in her thirties who had been exposed to COVID-19.

This clone was counted a single time. The chain joins TRBV2 to TRBJ2-3; 7 bases fit TRBD2. Germline V gene sequence: CDR1 SNHLY, CDR2 FYNNEI. With 11 bases clipped from V and 6 bases from J, the junction kept 5 bases outside the gene matches. This CDR3 has 11 residues. The chain's CDR3 is CAGRGDDTQYF. The CDR3 DNA follows: TGTGCCGGCCGGGGGGACGATACGCAGTATTTT.

The chain joins TRBV2 to TRBJ2-1, with 9 bases that match TRBD2. The V segment lost 2 bases and the J segment 8 bases; nucleotides outside the gene matches: 19. CDR3 length: 19 residues. Germline loops: CDR1 SNHLY, CDR2 FYNNEI. The CDR3 here is CASSEIHSGLANTWDEQFF. CDR3 nucleotides: TGTGCCAGCAGTGAAATCCATTCGGGACTAGCAAATACTTGGGATGAGCAGTTCTTC.

The chain is built from TRBV7-9 and TRBJ1-4; weak D call: TRBD1 (6 bases). The germline V gene encodes CDR1 SEHNR and CDR2 FQNEAQ (reference sequence). V lost 4 bases to trimming and J lost 7 bases, with 16 bases between them. The CDR3 has 15 residues. The CDR3 region is CASSSESQGREKLFF. The CDR3 DNA reads as TGTGCCAGCAGCTCCGAAAGCCAGGGGCGTGAAAAACTGTTTTTT. The whole variable domain, filled in from reference TRBV7-9 and TRBJ1-4, reads DTGVSQNPRHKITKRGQNVTFRCDPISEHNRLYWYRQTLGQGPEFLTYFQNEAQLEKSRLLSDRFSAERPKGSFSTLEIQRTEQGDSAMYLCASSSESQGREKLFFGSGTQLSVL.

J is TRBJ1-2 and V is TRBV7-2; 7 bases fit TRBD1. The CDR3 spans 15 residues. V lost 1 base, J lost 8 bases, and 10 bases stayed unmatched. Germline CDR1 is SGHTA and CDR2 is FQGNSA. CDR3 amino acids: CASSLEARGAGGYTF. The CDR3 bases are TGTGCCAGCAGCTTAGAGGCCAGGGGGGCTGGGGGCTACACCTTC.

This chain joins TRBV7-3 and TRBJ2-1; 10 nucleotides match TRBD1. The CDR3 length is 13 residues. Germline CDR1 is SGHTA and CDR2 is FQGTGA. The V and J ends lost 5 bases and 9 bases, in that order; junction bases with no gene match: 4. The CDR3 DNA is TGTGCCAGCAGCACGGACAGGGGGGTTGAGCAGTTCTTC. Translation: CASSTDRGVEQFF.

V and J are TRBV6-5 and TRBJ2-3; a possible D gene is TRBD1 (6 bases). Germline V lookup: CDR1 MNHEY, CDR2 SVGAGI. This CDR3 has 14 residues. V gave up 6 bases and J gave up 3 bases, with 13 bases separating them. Here the CDR3 DNA reads TGTGCCAGCAGACGAGGACAGACTACAGATACGCAGTATTTT. Translation: CASRRGQTTDTQYF.

The genes are TRBV11-2 and TRBJ2-7, with D tentatively TRBD1 (5 bases). V shed 1 base and J shed 4 bases, with 11 bases lying between them. The CDR3 consists of 14 residues. Germline loops: CDR1 SGHAT, CDR2 FQNNGV. For the CDR3, the DNA is TGTGCCAGCAGCTTAGGGGGCAGTGATTACGAGCAGTACTTC. It is translated as CASSLGGSDYEQYF.

The chain recombines TRBV7-9 with TRBJ2-1; maybe TRBD2 (6 bases). V lost 5 bases and J lost 0, with 11 bases in between. The CDR3 contains 15 residues. Germline values: CDR1 SEHNR, CDR2 FQNEAQ (reference sequence). The CDR3 is CASSAGLPSYNEQFF. The CDR3, as DNA: TGTGCCAGCAGCGCGGGACTCCCCTCCTACAATGAGCAGTTCTTC.

The chain carries TRBV14 and TRBJ2-7; D unresolved. Germline V gene data show CDR1 as SGHDN and CDR2 as FVKESK. With 5 bases removed from V and 2 bases from J, the gap between germline ends came to 16 bases. The CDR3 totals 15 residues. CDR3 sequence reads: CASSSLAVRAYEQYF. In DNA, the CDR3 is TGTGCCAGCAGCAGCCTTGCGGTTCGCGCCTACGAGCAGTACTTC.

This sequence joins TRBV28 and TRBJ1-2, with 8 positions matching TRBD1. V dropped 5 bases and J dropped 2; count of bases not matched to a gene: 4. The CDR3 has 14 residues. Per the germline V gene, CDR1 is MDHEN and CDR2 is SYDVKM. The CDR3 loop reads CASSTPGGNYGYTF. The CDR3 DNA reads TGTGCCAGCAGTACCCCAGGGGGCAACTATGGCTACACCTTC.

The chain recombines TRBV11-1 with TRBJ1-6; maybe TRBD1 (5 bases). The germline gives CDR1 SGHAT, CDR2 FQDESV (reference sequence). V was cut by 5 bases and J by 6 bases, with 14 bases left in between. This CDR3 contains 15 residues. CDR3 sequence reads: CASSPQGAPNSPLHF. The CDR3, as DNA: TGTGCCAGCAGCCCGCAAGGGGCCCCTAATTCACCCCTCCACTTT.

The CDR3 DNA follows: TGTGCCACCCGGCAGGGTTTCGGCTATGGCTACACCTTC. Protein: CATRQGFGYGYTF. This chain uses TRBV12-3 or TRBV12-4 with TRBJ1-2; maybe TRBD1 (5 bases). This CDR3 is 13 amino acids long. The V end lost 10 bases, the J end lost 4 bases, and 16 bases lay between the germline ends.

The chain links TRBV12-3 or TRBV12-4 to TRBJ1-6; no clear D. Trimming shortened V by 5 bases and J by 7 bases, and 6 bases separated the two germline ends. The CDR3 covers 12 residues. The CDR3 protein is CASSILNSPLHF. CDR3 DNA sequence: TGTGCCAGCAGTATCCTGAATTCACCCCTCCACTTT.

This rearrangement joins TRBV3-1 (or the pseudogene TRBV3-2) to TRBJ1-2, with 7 positions matching TRBD1. From germline, CDR1 is LGHDT and CDR2 YNNKEL (reference sequence). This CDR3 contains 13 residues. The junction had 4 bases not matched to a gene; V was cut back by 3 bases and J by 6 bases. The DNA for the CDR3 is TGTGCCAGCAGCCAGACAGGGTTAGATGGCTACACCTTC. This codes for CASSQTGLDGYTF.

The V call is TRBV28, the J call TRBJ1-6; D is uncertain. The CDR3 extends over 14 amino acids. CDR1 is MDHEN, CDR2 SYDVKM, per germline. With 3 bases removed from V and 7 bases from J, the gap between germline ends came to 10 bases. The CDR3 DNA follows: TGTGCCAGCAGTTTGGTGAGCTTGAATTCACCCCTCCACTTT. Translating it yields CASSLVSLNSPLHF.

The chain combines TRBV7-9 with TRBJ2-3; possibly TRBD2 for D (6 bases). This CDR3 is built from 14 residues. V was pared by 10 bases and J by 4 bases, with 18 bases between. Germline assignment: CDR1 SEHNR and CDR2 FQNEAQ (reference sequence). CDR3 nucleotides: TGTGCCACTCAGGACGGGGGTGCTTCAGATACGCAGTATTTT. Encoded protein: CATQDGGASDTQYF.

The V gene is TRBV6-2 or TRBV6-3, the J gene TRBJ2-3, with 11 bases lining up with TRBD2. CDR1 and CDR2 from the germline V gene are MNHEY and SVGEGT. The V segment lost 2 bases and the J segment 6 bases; nucleotides outside the gene matches: 13. This CDR3 comprises 18 residues. CDR3 sequence: CASSYHPTSGVLRDTQYF. The CDR3 coding sequence is TGTGCCAGCAGTTACCACCCGACTAGCGGGGTTCTCAGGGATACGCAGTATTTT.